Listed below are T cell receptor beta chains from one sample, sequenced in a study. Using its own MiXCR run on the 5' RACE reads, TCRdb lists one record per CDR3 protein. The sample holds about 54,000 distinct CDR3 sequences, over 15% seen once. Sequencing input: naive CD4+ T cells sorted from blood. These receptors originate from a female donor with breast cancer. CDR3s leave out the opening cysteine and the closing phenylalanine or tryptophan.

TRBV5-1 ASSLFSERYGYT
TRBV13 ASNSAQETQY
TRBV5-1 ASSAVVSNEQF
TRBV6-2/TRBV6-3 ASSYSKWGDQNIQY
TRBV7-9 ASSLGGTEDNEQF
TRBV5-6 ASSLWDSNNQPQH
TRBV12-3/TRBV12-4 ASGQGDGQPQH
TRBV2 ASSEARTSADTQY
TRBV6-5 ASRDDWYQETQY
TRBV7-9 ASNLGSNQPQH
TRBV9 ASSYSTSYEQY
TRBV7-2 ASSLATGVGDTQY
TRBV28 ASSFGTGVQETQY
TRBV5-1 ASSLNIQTYEQY
TRBV15 ATSRVATAEAF
TRBV2 ASSADRLPPVEQY
TRBV20-1 SARGESRTQY
TRBV5-4 ASSSGTDGNTEAF
TRBV5-1 ASRLTGAGELF
TRBV12-3/TRBV12-4 ASSLMGQTYEQY
TRBV5-1 ASSLTGENYGYT
TRBV5-1 ASSELAGGQEQF
TRBV24-1 ATSGSGAGTRELS
TRBV9 ASSVAGNTIY
TRBV5-1 ASSLAAQNTGELF
TRBV28 ASSFLKGAYEQY
TRBV2 ARAVPGGETQY
TRBV7-2 ASSFTAAHNSPLH
TRBV7-2 ASRGGRGTSPQY
TRBV28 ASSRDPKGYT
TRBV6-1 ASSRDRKETQY
TRBV20-1 SARQETQY
TRBV7-3 ASSFSGTSGSYGQF
TRBV4-1 ASSQDKGYHGYT
TRBV11-2 ASSTHRDTYGYT
TRBV29-1 SASDRDRPY
TRBV29-1 SATDRMGGTGELF
TRBV3-1 ASSQDLPSSYNSPLH
TRBV20-1 SASDGASGNTIY
TRBV10-1 ASSEFTPGRGDTQY
TRBV6-1 ASSRDRQETQY
TRBV6-1 ASSKEVSNQPQH
TRBV5-1 ASSSDRGAYEQY
TRBV5-1 ASLSGTGTEEQY
TRBV10-3 AIAQRLSGNTIY
TRBV12-3/TRBV12-4 ASSFSAGELF
TRBV5-1 ASSFNRDQAF
TRBV7-9 ASSARYRGPDTDTQY
TRBV5-6 ASSLGPTRAETQY
TRBV28 ASQDGGTEAF
TRBV5-1 ASVRGGDTGELF
TRBV7-9 ASSLAGVDYNEQF
TRBV11-2 ASSPRPQETQY
TRBV20-1 SARDREDGYT